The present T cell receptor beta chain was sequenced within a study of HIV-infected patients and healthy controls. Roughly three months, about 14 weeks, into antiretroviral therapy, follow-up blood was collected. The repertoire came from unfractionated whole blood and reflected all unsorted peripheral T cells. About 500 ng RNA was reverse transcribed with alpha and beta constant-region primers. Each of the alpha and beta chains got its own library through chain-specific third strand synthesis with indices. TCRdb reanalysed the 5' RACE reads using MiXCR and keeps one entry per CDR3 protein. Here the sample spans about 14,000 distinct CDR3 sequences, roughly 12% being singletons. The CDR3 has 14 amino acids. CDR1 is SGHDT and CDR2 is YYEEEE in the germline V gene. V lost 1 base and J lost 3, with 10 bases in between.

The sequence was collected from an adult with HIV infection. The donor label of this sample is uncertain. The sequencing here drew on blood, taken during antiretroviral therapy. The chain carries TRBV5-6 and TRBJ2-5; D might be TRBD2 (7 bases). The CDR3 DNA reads TGTGCCAGCAGCTTGACAGGGAGGGAAGAGACCCAGTACTTC. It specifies CASSLTGREETQYF.